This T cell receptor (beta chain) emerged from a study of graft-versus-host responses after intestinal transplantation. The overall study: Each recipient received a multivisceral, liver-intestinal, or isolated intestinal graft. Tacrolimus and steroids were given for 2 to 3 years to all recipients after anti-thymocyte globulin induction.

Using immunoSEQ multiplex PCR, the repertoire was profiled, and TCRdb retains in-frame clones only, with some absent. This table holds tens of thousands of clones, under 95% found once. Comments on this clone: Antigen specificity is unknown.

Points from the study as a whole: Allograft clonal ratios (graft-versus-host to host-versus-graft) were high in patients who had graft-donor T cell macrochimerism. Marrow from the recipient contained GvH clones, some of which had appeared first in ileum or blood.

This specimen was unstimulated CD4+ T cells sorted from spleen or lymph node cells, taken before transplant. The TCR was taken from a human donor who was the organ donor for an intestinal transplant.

The CDR3 loop reads CATSWGLAGNYEQYF. For the CDR3, the DNA is TGTGCCACCAGCTGGGGACTAGCGGGAAACTACGAGCAGTACTTC. The chain joins TRBV15 to TRBJ2-7; TRBD2 agrees at 13 bases. Germline lookup yields CDR1 LNHNV and CDR2 YYDKDF (reference sequence). CDR3 length: 15 residues. J gave up 3 bases and V 5 bases, and 4 bases lay outside the gene matches.